The T cell receptor (beta chain) under discussion was sequenced for a study of CD4 and CD8 cells across lung adenocarcinoma regions. This clonotype appeared a single time. One entry per CDR3 protein results from TCRdb running MiXCR on the PCR reads. The sample records 9,000 to 13,000 distinct CDR3 sequences, less than 70% being singletons. The patients had localized lung adenocarcinoma, a non-small cell subtype. The sequencing input was CD4+ T cells from the center of a lung tumor. This TCR was recovered from a male donor with lung adenocarcinoma. The CD4 and CD8 labels of this study may be unreliable.

The CDR3: CASSETDRRRQYF. The CDR3 DNA sequence: TGTGCCAGCAGTGAAACCGACCGCCGTCGGCAGTATTTT. This chain joins TRBV6-1 and TRBJ2-3; no reliable D call. CDR1 and CDR2 (germline): MNHNS, SASEGT. Trimming stripped 2 bases from V and 11 bases from J, with 14 bases between. This CDR3 region has 13 residues.